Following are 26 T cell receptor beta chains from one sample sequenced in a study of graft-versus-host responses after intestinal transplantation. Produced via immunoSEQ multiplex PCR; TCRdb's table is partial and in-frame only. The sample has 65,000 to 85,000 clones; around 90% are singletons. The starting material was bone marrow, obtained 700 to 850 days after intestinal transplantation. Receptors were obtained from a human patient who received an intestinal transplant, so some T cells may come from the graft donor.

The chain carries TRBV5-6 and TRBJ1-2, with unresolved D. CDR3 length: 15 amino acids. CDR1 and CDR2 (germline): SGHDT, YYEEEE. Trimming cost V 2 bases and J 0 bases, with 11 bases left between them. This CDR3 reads CASSLIQDPNYGYTF. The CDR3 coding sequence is TGTGCCAGCAGCTTAATTCAGGACCCTAACTATGGCTACACCTTC.

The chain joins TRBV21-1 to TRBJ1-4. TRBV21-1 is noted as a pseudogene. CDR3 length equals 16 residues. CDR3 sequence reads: CASSKRVTLTNEKLFF. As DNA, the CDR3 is TGTGCCAGCAGCAAAAGGGTAACTCTAACTAATGAAAAACTGTTTTTT.

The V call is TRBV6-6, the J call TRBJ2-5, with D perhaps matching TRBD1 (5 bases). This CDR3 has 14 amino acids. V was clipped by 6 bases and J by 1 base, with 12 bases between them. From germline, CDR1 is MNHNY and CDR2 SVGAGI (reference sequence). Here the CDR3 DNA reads TGTGCCAGCAGGTCCTGGGGCGGCCAAGAGACCCAGTACTTC. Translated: CASRSWGGQETQYF.

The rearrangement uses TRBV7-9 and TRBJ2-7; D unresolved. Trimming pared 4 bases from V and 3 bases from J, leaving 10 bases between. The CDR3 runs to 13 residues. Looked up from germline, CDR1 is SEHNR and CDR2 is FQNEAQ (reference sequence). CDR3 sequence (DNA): TGTGCCAGCAGCTACCGCGAACACTACGAGCAGTACTTC. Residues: CASSYREHYEQYF.

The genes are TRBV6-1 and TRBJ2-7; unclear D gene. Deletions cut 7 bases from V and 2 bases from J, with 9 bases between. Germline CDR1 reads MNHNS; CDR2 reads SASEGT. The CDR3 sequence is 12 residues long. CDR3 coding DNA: TGTGCCAGCAACACTATAGCCTACGAGCAGTACTTC. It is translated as CASNTIAYEQYF.

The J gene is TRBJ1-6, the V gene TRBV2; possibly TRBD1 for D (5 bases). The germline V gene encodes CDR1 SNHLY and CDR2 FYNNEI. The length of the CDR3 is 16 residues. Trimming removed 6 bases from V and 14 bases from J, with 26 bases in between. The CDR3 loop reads CASRVPIGAAIQALHF. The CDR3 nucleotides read TGTGCCAGCAGGGTCCCGATCGGGGCAGCGATTCAGGCCCTCCACTTT.

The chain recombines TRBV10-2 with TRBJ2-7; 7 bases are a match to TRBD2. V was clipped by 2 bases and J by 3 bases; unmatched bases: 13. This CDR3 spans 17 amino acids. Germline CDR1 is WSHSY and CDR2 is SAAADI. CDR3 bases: TGCGCCAGCAGTGAGAATTCGCCGGCTAGCGGCCACTACGAGCAGTACTTC. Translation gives CASSENSPASGHYEQYF.

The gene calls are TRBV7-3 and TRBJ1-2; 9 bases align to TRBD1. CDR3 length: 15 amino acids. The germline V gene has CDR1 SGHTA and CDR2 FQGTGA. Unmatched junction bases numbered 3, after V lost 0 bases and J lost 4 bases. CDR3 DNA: TGTGCCAGCAGCTTAACGGGGACAGGGAGCTATGGCTACACCTTC. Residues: CASSLTGTGSYGYTF.

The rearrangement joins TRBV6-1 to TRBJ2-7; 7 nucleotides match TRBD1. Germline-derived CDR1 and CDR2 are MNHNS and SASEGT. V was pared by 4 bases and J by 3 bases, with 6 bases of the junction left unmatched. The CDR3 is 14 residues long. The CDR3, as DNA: TGTGCCAGCAGTGGACTCGACAGGGACTACGAGCAGTACTTC. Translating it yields CASSGLDRDYEQYF.

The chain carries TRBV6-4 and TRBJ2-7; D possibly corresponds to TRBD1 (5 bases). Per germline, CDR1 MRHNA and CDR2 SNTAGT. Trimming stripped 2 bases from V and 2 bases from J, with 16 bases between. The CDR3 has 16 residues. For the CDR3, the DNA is TGTGCCAGCAGTGACACCAATCTCGGACACCCCTACGAGCAGTACTTC. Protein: CASSDTNLGHPYEQYF.

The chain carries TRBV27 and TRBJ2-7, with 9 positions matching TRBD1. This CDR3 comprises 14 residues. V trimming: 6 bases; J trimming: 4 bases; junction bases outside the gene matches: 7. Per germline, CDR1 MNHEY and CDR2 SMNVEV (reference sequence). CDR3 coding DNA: TGTGCCAGCAGGTTTGGGACAGGGCCATACGAGCAGTACTTC. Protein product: CASRFGTGPYEQYF.

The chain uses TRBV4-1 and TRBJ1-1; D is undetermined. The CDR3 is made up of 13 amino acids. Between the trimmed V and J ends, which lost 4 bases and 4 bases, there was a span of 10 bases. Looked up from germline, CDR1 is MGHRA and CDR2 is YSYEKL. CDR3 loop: CASSPWPTTEAFF. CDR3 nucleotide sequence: TGCGCCAGCAGCCCCTGGCCGACCACTGAAGCTTTCTTT.

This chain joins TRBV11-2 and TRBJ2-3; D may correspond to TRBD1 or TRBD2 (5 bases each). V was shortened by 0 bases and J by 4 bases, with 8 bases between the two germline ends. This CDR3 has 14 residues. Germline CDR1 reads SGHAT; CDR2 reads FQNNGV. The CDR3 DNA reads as TGTGCCAGCAGCTTAGATCGGGACCCAGATACGCAGTATTTT. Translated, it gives CASSLDRDPDTQYF.

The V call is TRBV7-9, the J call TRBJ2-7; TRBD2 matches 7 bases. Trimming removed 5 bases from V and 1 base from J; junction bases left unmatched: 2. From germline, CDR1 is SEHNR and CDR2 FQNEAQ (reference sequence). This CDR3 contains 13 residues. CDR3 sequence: CASSPSGSYEQYF. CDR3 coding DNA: TGTGCCAGCAGCCCTAGCGGATCCTACGAGCAGTACTTC.

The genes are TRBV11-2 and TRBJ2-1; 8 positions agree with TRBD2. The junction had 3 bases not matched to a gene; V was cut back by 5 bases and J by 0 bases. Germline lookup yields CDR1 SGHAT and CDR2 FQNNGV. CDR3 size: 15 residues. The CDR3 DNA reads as TGTGCCAGCAGCCAGCGGGAGAGCTCCTACAATGAGCAGTTCTTC. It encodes CASSQRESSYNEQFF.

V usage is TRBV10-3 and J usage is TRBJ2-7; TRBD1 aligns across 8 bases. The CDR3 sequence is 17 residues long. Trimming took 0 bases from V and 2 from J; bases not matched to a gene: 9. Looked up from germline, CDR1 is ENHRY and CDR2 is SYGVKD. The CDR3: CAISESRAGTGPYEQYF. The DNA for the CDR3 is TGTGCCATCAGTGAGTCGAGGGCCGGGACAGGACCCTACGAGCAGTACTTC.

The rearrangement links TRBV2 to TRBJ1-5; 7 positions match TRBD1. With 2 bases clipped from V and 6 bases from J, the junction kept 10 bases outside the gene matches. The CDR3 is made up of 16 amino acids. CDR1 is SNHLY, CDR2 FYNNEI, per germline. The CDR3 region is CASSESGRGLSQPQHF. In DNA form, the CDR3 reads TGTGCCAGCAGTGAATCGGGCAGGGGGTTGTCTCAGCCCCAGCATTTT.

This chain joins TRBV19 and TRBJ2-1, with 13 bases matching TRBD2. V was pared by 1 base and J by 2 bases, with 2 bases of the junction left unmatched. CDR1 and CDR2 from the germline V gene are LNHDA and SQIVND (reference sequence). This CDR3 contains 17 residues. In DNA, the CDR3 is TGTGCCAGTAGTATAGGGGGACTAGCGGGAACCTACAATGAGCAGTTCTTC. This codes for CASSIGGLAGTYNEQFF. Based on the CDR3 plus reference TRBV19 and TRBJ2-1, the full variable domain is DGGITQSPKYLFRKEGQNVTLSCEQNLNHDAMYWYRQDPGQGLRLIYYSQIVNDFQKGDIAEGYSVSREKKESFPLTVTSAQKNPTAFYLCASSIGGLAGTYNEQFFGPGTRLTVL.

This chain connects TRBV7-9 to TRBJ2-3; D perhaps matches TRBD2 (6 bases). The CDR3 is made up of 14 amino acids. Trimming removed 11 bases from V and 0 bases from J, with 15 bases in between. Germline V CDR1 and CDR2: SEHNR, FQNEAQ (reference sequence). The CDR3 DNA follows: TGTGCCTTCTGGAGGGCTTCAAGCACAGATACGCAGTATTTT. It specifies CAFWRASSTDTQYF.

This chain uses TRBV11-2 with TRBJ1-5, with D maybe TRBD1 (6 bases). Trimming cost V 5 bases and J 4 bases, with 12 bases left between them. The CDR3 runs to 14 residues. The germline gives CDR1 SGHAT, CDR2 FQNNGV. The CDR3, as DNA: TGTGCCAGCAGCCCGGGGGCTAGGAATCAGCCCCAGCATTTT. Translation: CASSPGARNQPQHF.

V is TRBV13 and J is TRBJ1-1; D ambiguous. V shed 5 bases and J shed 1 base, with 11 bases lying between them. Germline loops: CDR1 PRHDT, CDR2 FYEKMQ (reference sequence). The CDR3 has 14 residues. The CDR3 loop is CASSADLGNTEAFF. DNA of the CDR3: TGTGCCAGCAGCGCCGACTTGGGGAACACTGAAGCTTTCTTT.

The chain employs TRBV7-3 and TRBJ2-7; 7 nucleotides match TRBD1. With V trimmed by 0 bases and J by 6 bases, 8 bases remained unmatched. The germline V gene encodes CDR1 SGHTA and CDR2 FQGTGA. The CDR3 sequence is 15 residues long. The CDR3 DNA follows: TGTGCCAGCAGCTTAACCGGGACAGCCTATTCCGAGCAGTACTTC. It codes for CASSLTGTAYSEQYF.

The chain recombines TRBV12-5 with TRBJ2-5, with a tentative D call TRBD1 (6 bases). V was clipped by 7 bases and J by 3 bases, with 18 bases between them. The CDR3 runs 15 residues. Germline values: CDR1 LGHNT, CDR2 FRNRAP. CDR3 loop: CASAAPQGLKETQYF. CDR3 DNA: TGTGCTAGTGCCGCCCCTCAGGGGTTAAAAGAGACCCAGTACTTC.

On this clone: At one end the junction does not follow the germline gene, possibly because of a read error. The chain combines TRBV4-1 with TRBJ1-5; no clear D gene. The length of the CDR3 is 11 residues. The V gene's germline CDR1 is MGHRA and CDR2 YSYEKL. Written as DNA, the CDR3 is TGCGCCAGCAGCCAAGTGACGAATGACCCGTTT. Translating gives CASSQVTNDPF.

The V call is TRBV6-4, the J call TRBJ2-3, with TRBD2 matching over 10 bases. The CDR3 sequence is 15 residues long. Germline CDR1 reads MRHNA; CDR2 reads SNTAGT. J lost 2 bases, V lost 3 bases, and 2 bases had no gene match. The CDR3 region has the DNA TGTGCCAGCAGTGAAGGGACTAGCGCCACAGATACGCAGTATTTT. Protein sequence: CASSEGTSATDTQYF.

This CDR3 is CASSLVVTPDEQFF. The CDR3 nucleotides are TGTGCCAGCAGCTTGGTGGTGACACCCGATGAGCAGTTCTTC. This sequence joins TRBV5-4 and TRBJ2-1; D is uncertain. Looked up from germline, CDR1 is SGHNT and CDR2 is YYREEE (reference sequence). The length of the CDR3 is 14 residues. With 0 bases removed from V and 8 bases from J, the gap between germline ends came to 12 bases. The variable domain in full, with the rest retrieved from reference TRBV5-4 and TRBJ2-1, is ETGVTQSPTHLIKTRGQQVTLRCSSQSGHNTVSWYQQALGQGPQFIFQYYREEENGRGNFPPRFSGLQFPNYSSELNVNALELDDSALYLCASSLVVTPDEQFFGPGTRLTVL.